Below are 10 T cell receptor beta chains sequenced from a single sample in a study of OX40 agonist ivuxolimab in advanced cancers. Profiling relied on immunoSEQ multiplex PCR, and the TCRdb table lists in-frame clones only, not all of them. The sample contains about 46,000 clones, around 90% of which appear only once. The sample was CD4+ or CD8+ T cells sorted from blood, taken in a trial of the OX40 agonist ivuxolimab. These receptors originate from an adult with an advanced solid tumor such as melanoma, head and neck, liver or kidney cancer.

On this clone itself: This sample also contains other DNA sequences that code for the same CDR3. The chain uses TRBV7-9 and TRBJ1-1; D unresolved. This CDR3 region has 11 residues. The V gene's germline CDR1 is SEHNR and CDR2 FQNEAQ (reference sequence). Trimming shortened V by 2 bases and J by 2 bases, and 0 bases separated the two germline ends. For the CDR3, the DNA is TGTGCCAGCAGCTTAAACACTGAAGCTTTCTTT. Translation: CASSLNTEAFF.

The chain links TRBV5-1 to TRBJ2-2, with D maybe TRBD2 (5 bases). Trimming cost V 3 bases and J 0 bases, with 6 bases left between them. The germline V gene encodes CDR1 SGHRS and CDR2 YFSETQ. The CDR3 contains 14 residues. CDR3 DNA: TGCGCCAGCAGCTGGACTGCGAACACCGGGGAGCTGTTTTTT. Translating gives CASSWTANTGELFF.

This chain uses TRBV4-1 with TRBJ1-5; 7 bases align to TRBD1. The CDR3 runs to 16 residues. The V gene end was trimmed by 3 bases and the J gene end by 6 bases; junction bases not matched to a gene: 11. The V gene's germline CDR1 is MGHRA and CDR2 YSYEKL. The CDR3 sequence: CASSHDGQVGVQPQHF. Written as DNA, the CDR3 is TGCGCCAGCAGCCACGATGGACAGGTGGGAGTTCAGCCCCAGCATTTT.

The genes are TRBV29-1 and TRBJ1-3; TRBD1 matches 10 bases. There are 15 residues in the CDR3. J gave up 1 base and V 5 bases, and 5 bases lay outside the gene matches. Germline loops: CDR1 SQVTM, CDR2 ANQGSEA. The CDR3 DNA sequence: TGCAGCGTTTCGGACAGGGGGATGTCTGGAAACACCATATATTTT. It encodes CSVSDRGMSGNTIYF.

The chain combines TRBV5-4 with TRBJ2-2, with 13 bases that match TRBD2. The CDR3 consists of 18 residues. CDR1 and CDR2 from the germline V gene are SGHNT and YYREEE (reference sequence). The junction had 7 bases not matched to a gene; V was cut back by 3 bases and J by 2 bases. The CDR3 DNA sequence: TGTGCCAGCAGCTATGAGGGACTAGCGGGGCTCAACACCGGGGAGCTGTTTTTT. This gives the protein CASSYEGLAGLNTGELFF.

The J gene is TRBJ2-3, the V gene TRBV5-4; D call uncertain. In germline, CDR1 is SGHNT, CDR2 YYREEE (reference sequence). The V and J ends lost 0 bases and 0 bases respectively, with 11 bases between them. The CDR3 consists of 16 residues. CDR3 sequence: CASSLAEAPSTDTQYF. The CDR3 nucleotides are TGTGCCAGCAGCTTGGCCGAAGCGCCTAGCACAGATACGCAGTATTTT.

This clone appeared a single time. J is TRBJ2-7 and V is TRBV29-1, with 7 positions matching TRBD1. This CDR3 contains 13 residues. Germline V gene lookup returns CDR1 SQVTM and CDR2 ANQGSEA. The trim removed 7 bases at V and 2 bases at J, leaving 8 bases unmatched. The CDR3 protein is CSAGRGGAYEQYF. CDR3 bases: TGCAGCGCGGGACGAGGGGGCGCCTACGAGCAGTACTTC.

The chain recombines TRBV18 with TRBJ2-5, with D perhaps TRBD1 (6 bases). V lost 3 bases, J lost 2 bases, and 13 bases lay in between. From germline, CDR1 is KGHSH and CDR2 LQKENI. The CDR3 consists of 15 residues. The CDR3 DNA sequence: TGTGCCAGCTCACCCTTACTGGACAGACAAGAGACCCAGTACTTC. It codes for CASSPLLDRQETQYF.

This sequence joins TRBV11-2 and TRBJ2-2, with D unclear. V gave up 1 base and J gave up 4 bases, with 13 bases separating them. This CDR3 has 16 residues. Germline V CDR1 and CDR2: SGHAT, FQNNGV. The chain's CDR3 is CASSLVNGLRTGELFF. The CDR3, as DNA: TGTGCCAGCAGCTTAGTAAATGGGCTACGCACCGGGGAGCTGTTTTTT.

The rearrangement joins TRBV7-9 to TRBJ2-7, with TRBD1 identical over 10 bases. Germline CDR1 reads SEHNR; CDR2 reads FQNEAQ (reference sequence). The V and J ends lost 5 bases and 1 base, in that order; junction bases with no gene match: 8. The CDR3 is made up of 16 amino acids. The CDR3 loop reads CASSHRGTGDSYEQYF. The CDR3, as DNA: TGTGCCAGCAGCCACCGCGGGACAGGGGATTCCTACGAGCAGTACTTC.